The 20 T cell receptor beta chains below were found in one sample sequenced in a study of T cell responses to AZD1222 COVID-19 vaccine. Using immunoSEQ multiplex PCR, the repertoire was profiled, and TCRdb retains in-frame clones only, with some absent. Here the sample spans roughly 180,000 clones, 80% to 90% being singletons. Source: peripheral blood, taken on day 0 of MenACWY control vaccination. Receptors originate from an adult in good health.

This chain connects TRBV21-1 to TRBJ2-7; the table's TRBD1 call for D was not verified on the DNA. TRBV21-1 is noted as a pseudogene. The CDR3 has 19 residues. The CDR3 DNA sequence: TGTGCCAGCAGCAAAGCAACGGGGACTCCGGGACAGGGGTTCTACGAGCAGTACTTC. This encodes CASSKATGTPGQGFYEQYF.

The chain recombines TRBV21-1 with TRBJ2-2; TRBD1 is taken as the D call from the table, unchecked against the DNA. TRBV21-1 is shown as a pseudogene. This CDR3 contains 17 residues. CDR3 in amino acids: CASSKENRERAPGELFF. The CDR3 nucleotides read TGTGCCAGCAGCAAAGAGAACAGGGAGAGGGCCCCCGGGGAGCTGTTTTTT.

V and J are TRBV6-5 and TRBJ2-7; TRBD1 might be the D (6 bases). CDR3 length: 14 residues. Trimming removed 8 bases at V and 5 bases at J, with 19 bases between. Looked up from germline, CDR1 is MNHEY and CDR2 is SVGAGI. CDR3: CASSPQGAYDEQYF. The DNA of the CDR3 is TGTGCCAGCTCCCCACAGGGAGCCTATGACGAGCAGTACTTC.

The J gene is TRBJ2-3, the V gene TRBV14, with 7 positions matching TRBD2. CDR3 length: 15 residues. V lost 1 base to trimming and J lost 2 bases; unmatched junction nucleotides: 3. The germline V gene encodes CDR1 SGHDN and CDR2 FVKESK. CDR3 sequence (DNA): TGTGCCAGCAGCCAAGCAGGGACTATCACAGATACGCAGTATTTT. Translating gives CASSQAGTITDTQYF. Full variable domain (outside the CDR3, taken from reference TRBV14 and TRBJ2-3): EAGVTQFPSHSVIEKGQTVTLRCDPISGHDNLYWYRRVMGKEIKFLLHFVKESKQDESGMPNNRFLAERTGGTYSTLKVQPAELEDSGVYFCASSQAGTITDTQYFGPGTRLTVL.

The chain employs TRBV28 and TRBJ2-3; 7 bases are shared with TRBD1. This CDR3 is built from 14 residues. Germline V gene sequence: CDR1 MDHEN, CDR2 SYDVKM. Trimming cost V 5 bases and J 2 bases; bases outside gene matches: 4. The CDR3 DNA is TGTGCCAGCAGTACGGGACAGTACACAGATACGCAGTATTTT. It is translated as CASSTGQYTDTQYF. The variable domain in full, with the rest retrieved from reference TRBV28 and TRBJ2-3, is DVKVTQSSRYLVKRTGEKVFLECVQDMDHENMFWYRQDPGLGLRLIYFSYDVKMKEKGDIPEGYSVSREKKERFSLILESASTNQTSMYLCASSTGQYTDTQYFGPGTRLTVL.

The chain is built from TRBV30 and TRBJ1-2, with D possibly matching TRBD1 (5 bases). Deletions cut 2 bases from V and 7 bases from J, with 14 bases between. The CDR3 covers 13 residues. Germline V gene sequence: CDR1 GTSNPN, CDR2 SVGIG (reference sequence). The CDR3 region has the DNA TGTGCCTGGAGTCCGGGTGGGGGACTTGGCTACACCTTC. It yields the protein CAWSPGGGLGYTF. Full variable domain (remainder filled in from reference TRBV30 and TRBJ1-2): SQTIHQWPATLVQPVGSPLSLECTVEGTSNPNLYWYRQAAGRGLQLLFYSVGIGQISSEVPQNLSASRPQDRQFILSSKKLLLSDSGFYLCAWSPGGGLGYTFGSGTRLTVV.

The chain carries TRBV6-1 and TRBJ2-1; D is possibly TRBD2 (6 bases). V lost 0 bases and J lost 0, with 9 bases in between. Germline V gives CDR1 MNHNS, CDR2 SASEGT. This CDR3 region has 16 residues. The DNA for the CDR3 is TGTGCCAGCAGTGAAGCGGCGGGGAGCTCCTACAATGAGCAGTTCTTC. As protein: CASSEAAGSSYNEQFF.

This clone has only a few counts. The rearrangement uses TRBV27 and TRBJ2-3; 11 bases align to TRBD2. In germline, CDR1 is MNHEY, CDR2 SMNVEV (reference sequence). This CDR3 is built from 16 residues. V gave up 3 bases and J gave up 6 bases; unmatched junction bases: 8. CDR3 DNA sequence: TGTGCCAGCAGTTTTAGCGGGGGGGGGACGCAGGATACGCAGTATTTT. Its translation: CASSFSGGGTQDTQYF.

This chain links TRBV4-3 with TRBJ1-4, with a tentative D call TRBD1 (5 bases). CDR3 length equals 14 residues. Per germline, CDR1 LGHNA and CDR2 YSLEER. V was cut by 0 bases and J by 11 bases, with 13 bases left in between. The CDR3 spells CASSQDQESGKLFF. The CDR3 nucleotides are TGCGCCAGCAGCCAAGATCAGGAATCAGGGAAACTGTTTTTT.

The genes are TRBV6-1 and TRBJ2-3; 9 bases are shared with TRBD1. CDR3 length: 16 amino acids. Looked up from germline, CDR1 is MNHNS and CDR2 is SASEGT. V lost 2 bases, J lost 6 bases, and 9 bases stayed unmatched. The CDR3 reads CASSEQAGTGYDTQYF. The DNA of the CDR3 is TGTGCCAGCAGTGAACAGGCGGGGACAGGGTACGATACGCAGTATTTT.

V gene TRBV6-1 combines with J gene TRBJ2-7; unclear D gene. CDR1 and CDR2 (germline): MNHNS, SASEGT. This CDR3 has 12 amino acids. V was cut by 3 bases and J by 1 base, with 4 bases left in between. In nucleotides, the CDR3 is TGTGCCAGCAGTGACCCATCCTACGAGCAGTACTTC. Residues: CASSDPSYEQYF.

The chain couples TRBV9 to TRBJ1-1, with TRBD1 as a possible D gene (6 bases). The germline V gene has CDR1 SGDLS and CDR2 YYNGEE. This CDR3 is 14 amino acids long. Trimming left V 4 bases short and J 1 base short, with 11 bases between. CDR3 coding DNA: TGTGCCAGCAGCCCCGGACAGCCGAACACTGAAGCTTTCTTT. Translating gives CASSPGQPNTEAFF.

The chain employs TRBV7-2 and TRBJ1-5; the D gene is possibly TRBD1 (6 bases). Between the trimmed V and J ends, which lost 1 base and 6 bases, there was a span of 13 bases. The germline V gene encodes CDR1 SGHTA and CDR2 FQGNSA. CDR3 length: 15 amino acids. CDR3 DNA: TGTGCCAGCAGCTTAGATCGGACAGAGGGTCAGCCCCAGCATTTT. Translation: CASSLDRTEGQPQHF.

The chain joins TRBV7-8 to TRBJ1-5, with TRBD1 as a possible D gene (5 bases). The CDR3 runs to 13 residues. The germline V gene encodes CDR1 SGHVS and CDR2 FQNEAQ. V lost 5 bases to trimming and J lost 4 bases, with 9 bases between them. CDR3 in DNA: TGTGCCAGCAGCAAACAGGAGAATCAGCCCCAGCATTTT. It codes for CASSKQENQPQHF.

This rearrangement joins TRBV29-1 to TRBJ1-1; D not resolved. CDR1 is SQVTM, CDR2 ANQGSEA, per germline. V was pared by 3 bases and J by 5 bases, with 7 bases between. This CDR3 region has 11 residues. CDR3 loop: CSVESGTEAFF. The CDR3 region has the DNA TGCAGCGTTGAGTCGGGTACTGAAGCTTTCTTT.

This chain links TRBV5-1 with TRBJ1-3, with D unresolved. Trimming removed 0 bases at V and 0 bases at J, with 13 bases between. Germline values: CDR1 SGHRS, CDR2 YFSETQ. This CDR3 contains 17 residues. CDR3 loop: CASSLVLLSGSGNTIYF. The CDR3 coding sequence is TGCGCCAGCAGCTTGGTTTTGCTCTCAGGCTCTGGAAACACCATATATTTT. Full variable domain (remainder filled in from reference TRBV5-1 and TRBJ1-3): KAGVTQTPRYLIKTRGQQVTLSCSPISGHRSVSWYQQTPGQGLQFLFEYFSETQRNKGNFPGRFSGRQFSNSRSEMNVSTLELGDSALYLCASSLVLLSGSGNTIYFGEGSWLTVV.

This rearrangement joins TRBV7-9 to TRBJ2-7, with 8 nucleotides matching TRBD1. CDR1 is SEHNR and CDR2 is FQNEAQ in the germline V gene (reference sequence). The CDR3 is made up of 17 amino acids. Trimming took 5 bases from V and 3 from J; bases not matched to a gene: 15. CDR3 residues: CASSPITPTGEDYEQYF. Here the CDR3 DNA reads TGTGCCAGCAGCCCAATTACTCCGACAGGGGAGGACTACGAGCAGTACTTC.

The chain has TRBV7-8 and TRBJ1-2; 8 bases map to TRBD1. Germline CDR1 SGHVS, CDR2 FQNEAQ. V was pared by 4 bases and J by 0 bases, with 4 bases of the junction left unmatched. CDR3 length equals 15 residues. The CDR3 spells CASSSGGIANYGYTF. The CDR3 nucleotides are TGTGCCAGCAGCTCAGGGGGCATAGCTAACTATGGCTACACCTTC.

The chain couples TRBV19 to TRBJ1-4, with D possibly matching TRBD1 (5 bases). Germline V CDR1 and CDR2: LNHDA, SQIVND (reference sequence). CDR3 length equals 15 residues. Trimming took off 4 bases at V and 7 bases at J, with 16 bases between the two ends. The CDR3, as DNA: TGTGCCAGTAGTACGCGACAGAGCGGGGGTGAAAAACTGTTTTTT. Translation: CASSTRQSGGEKLFF.

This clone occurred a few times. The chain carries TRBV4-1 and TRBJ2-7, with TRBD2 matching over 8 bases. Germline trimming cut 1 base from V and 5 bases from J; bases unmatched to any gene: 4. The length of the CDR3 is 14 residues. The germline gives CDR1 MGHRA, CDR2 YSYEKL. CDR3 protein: CASSQVRGADEQYF. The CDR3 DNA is TGCGCCAGCAGCCAAGTGCGGGGGGCTGACGAGCAGTACTTC.